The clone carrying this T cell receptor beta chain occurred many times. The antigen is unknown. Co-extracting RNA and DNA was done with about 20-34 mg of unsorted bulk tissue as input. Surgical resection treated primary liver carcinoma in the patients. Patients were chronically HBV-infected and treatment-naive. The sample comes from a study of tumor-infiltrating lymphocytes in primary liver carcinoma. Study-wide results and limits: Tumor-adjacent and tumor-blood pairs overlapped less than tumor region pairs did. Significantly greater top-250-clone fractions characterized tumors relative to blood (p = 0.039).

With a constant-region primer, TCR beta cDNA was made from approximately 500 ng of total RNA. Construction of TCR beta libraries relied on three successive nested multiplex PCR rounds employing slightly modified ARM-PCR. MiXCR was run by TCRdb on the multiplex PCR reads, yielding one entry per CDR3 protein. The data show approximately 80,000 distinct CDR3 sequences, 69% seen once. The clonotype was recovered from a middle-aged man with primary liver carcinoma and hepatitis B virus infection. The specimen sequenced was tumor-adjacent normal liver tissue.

The CDR3 is CAISETDRGHDNEQFF. The CDR3 nucleotides read TGTGCCATCAGTGAGACAGACAGGGGGCATGACAATGAGCAGTTCTTC. The chain joins TRBV10-3 to TRBJ2-1; TRBD1 agrees at 10 bases. The V and J ends lost 2 bases and 5 bases, in that order; junction bases with no gene match: 6. The CDR3 covers 16 residues. Germline CDR1 ENHRY, CDR2 SYGVKD.